The 30 T cell receptor beta chains listed next were all sequenced from one sample in a study of blood T cell repertoires in COVID-19. Measured with immunoSEQ multiplex PCR; TCRdb has only the in-frame clones, and not every one. The sample has approximately 97,000 clones; approximately 92% are singletons. Sequencing was done on a sample of peripheral blood. Receptor source: a young man with acute or convalescent COVID-19.

The chain carries TRBV7-6 and TRBJ1-3; a weak D match, TRBD1 (6 bases). Germline V gene sequence: CDR1 SGHVS, CDR2 FNYEAQ. The CDR3 is 15 residues long. Between the trimmed V and J ends, which lost 3 bases and 0 bases, there was a span of 9 bases. The CDR3 DNA is TGTGCCAGCAGCTTGGACAGACTCTCTGGAAACACCATATATTTT. As protein: CASSLDRLSGNTIYF.

J is TRBJ1-2 and V is TRBV20-1; unclear D gene. The germline CDR1 and CDR2 sequences are DFQATT and SNEGSKA (reference sequence). V shed 8 bases and J shed 2 bases, with 3 bases lying between them. The CDR3 loop spans 9 amino acids. This CDR3 reads CSINYGYTF. In DNA form, the CDR3 reads TGCAGTATAAACTATGGCTACACCTTC.

This chain links TRBV3-1 (or the pseudogene TRBV3-2) with TRBJ1-1; 8 nucleotides align to TRBD1. CDR1 and CDR2 (germline): LGHDT, YNNKEL (reference sequence). V shed 1 base and J 3 bases; nucleotides not matched to a gene: 4. This CDR3 is built from 15 residues. CDR3 sequence (DNA): TGTGCCAGCAGCCAAGTCACAGGGGGTGACACTGAAGCTTTCTTT. Residues: CASSQVTGGDTEAFF.

This chain uses TRBV23-1 with TRBJ1-6; D unclear. TRBV23-1 is identified as an open reading frame with a role that is uncertain. CDR3 size: 14 residues. Trimming removed 6 bases at V and 8 bases at J, with 14 bases between. CDR3 region: CASRAEEVDSPLHF. Here the CDR3 DNA reads TGCGCCAGCAGGGCAGAGGAGGTGGATTCACCCCTCCACTTT.

CDR3 loop: CASSPGLADYTGELFF. CDR3 nucleotides: TGCGCCAGCAGCCCGGGACTAGCGGATTACACCGGGGAGCTGTTTTTT. The V gene is TRBV5-1, the J gene TRBJ2-2, with 11 bases lining up with TRBD2. The germline CDR1 and CDR2 sequences are SGHRS and YFSETQ. The CDR3 is 16 residues long. The V and J ends lost 4 bases and 3 bases, in that order; junction bases with no gene match: 5.

The CDR3 region is CAWSGGLNYGYTF. For the CDR3, the DNA is TGTGCCTGGAGTGGAGGATTAAACTATGGCTACACCTTC. The V gene is TRBV30, the J gene TRBJ1-2; D gene uncertain. Trimming removed 1 base at V and 2 bases at J, with 8 bases between. The CDR3 has 13 amino acids. The germline V gene has CDR1 GTSNPN and CDR2 SVGIG (reference sequence).

V gene TRBV5-5 combines with J gene TRBJ2-7; TRBD2 is a possible D gene (5 bases). The V gene lost 4 bases and the J gene lost 5 bases, with 19 bases spanning the gap. The length of the CDR3 is 15 residues. CDR1 and CDR2 (germline): SGHKS, YYEKEE (reference sequence). Here the CDR3 DNA reads TGTGCCAGCAGCACCGCGGGTGGGCGTTGGGACGAGCAGTACTTC. It specifies CASSTAGGRWDEQYF.

The genes are TRBV11-2 and TRBJ1-4; 7 nucleotides match TRBD1. V shed 2 bases and J 7 bases; nucleotides not matched to a gene: 7. The CDR3 is 15 residues long. In germline, CDR1 is SGHAT, CDR2 FQNNGV. The chain's CDR3 is CASSLTGAGGEKLFF. The CDR3 nucleotides read TGTGCCAGCAGCTTAACTGGGGCAGGGGGTGAAAAACTGTTTTTT.

This clone was counted only a few times. The rearrangement uses TRBV3-1 (or the pseudogene TRBV3-2) and TRBJ1-2, with 8 bases lining up with TRBD1. Germline V gene sequence: CDR1 LGHDT, CDR2 YNNKEL (reference sequence). With 4 bases clipped from V and 7 bases from J, the junction kept 11 bases outside the gene matches. This CDR3 has 15 amino acids. The chain's CDR3 is CASSPSQGAKGGYTF. As DNA, the CDR3 is TGTGCCAGCAGCCCGTCTCAGGGGGCCAAGGGTGGCTACACCTTC.

V gene TRBV4-1 combines with J gene TRBJ1-2; TRBD1 aligns across 7 bases. Germline CDR1 reads MGHRA; CDR2 reads YSYEKL. This CDR3 has 17 residues. The ends lost 0 bases at V and 4 bases at J; junction bases unmatched: 11. CDR3 nucleotide sequence: TGCGCCAGCAGCCAAGATCAAGAGCAGGGGGTATTCTATGGCTACACCTTC. Its translation is CASSQDQEQGVFYGYTF.

The chain couples TRBV18 to TRBJ1-1, with D possibly TRBD1 on 5 matching bases. CDR1 and CDR2 (germline): KGHSH, LQKENI. With 3 bases removed from V and 0 bases from J, the gap between germline ends came to 17 bases. The CDR3 runs to 17 residues. CDR3 sequence (DNA): TGTGCCAGCTCACCGGGATCGTTGACAGATTTGAACACTGAAGCTTTCTTT. Protein product: CASSPGSLTDLNTEAFF.

The chain employs TRBV6-5 and TRBJ2-2, with a weak D call TRBD2 (6 bases). The CDR3 is 14 residues long. Trimming removed 5 bases at V and 5 bases at J, with 12 bases between. CDR1 and CDR2 (germline): MNHEY, SVGAGI. The CDR3 loop reads CASSTSGRTGELFF. The CDR3 nucleotides are TGTGCCAGCAGTACTTCAGGGAGGACCGGGGAGCTGTTTTTT.

This chain joins TRBV10-3 and TRBJ2-3; a possible D gene is TRBD1 (6 bases). CDR3 length: 14 amino acids. V lost 10 bases to trimming and J lost 2 bases, with 16 bases between them. In germline, CDR1 is ENHRY, CDR2 SYGVKD. In DNA form, the CDR3 reads TGTGCCACCCGAAGAGCAGGGGACACAGATACGCAGTATTTT. Translated: CATRRAGDTDTQYF.

This sequence joins TRBV6-7 and TRBJ2-4, with a possible D match to TRBD1 (6 bases). TRBV6-7 is an ORF, and what it does is uncertain. This CDR3 region has 16 residues. V lost 4 bases and J 0 bases, leaving 13 bases between the germline ends. The CDR3 region is CASSSRDIQAKNIQYF. The CDR3 DNA is TGTGCCAGCAGTTCACGGGACATACAAGCCAAAAACATTCAGTACTTC.

This sequence joins TRBV5-4 and TRBJ1-1; no reliable D call. The germline V and J ends were trimmed by 0 bases and 6 bases, with 12 bases remaining between them. CDR1 is SGHNT and CDR2 is YYREEE in the germline V gene (reference sequence). This CDR3 has 14 residues. CDR3 DNA: TGTGCCAGCAGCTTGGAACCCACTGCCGCTGAAGCTTTCTTT. It is translated as CASSLEPTAAEAFF.

V usage is TRBV12-3 or TRBV12-4 and J usage is TRBJ1-2, with D unclear. The CDR3 spans 13 residues. V dropped 6 bases and J dropped 4 bases, with 12 bases sitting between them. CDR3: CASSPGSFYGYTF. Written as DNA, the CDR3 is TGTGCCAGCAGCCCCGGGAGCTTCTATGGCTACACCTTC.

V gene TRBV19 combines with J gene TRBJ1-2, with 9 bases that match TRBD1. CDR1 is LNHDA and CDR2 is SQIVND in the germline V gene (reference sequence). V gave up 7 bases and J gave up 5 bases; unmatched junction bases: 14. The CDR3 covers 16 residues. The CDR3 DNA sequence: TGTGCCAGTACTAAAGGACAGGGGAGTTCGGGGTATGGCTACACCTTC. Amino acid sequence: CASTKGQGSSGYGYTF. Full variable domain (rest looked up from reference TRBV19 and TRBJ1-2): DGGITQSPKYLFRKEGQNVTLSCEQNLNHDAMYWYRQDPGQGLRLIYYSQIVNDFQKGDIAEGYSVSREKKESFPLTVTSAQKNPTAFYLCASTKGQGSSGYGYTFGSGTRLTVV.

The CDR3 DNA reads TGTGCCAGCAGCCAATCGGTCGACAGCTATCAGCCCCAGCATTTT. This gives the protein CASSQSVDSYQPQHF. The chain recombines TRBV16 with TRBJ1-5; possible D gene TRBD1, 5 bases. V was trimmed by 0 bases and J by 5 bases, leaving 11 bases between them. This CDR3 contains 15 residues. Germline lookup yields CDR1 KGHSY and CDR2 FQNENV.

The J gene is TRBJ1-3, the V gene TRBV11-2; TRBD1 might be the D (5 bases). V was cut by 1 base and J by 2 bases, with 9 bases left in between. Germline-derived CDR1 and CDR2 are SGHAT and FQNNGV. The CDR3 is 15 amino acids. The CDR3 nucleotides read TGTGCCAGCAGCTTAGCGCGACAGACTGGAAACACCATATATTTT. Residues: CASSLARQTGNTIYF.

J is TRBJ1-1 and V is TRBV6-1, with D possibly TRBD1 on 6 matching bases. The CDR3 has 13 amino acids. V gave up 3 bases and J gave up 2 bases, with 7 bases separating them. CDR1 and CDR2 from the germline V gene are MNHNS and SASEGT. CDR3 sequence reads: CASSDRGNTEAFF. Here the CDR3 DNA reads TGTGCCAGCAGTGACAGGGGAAACACTGAAGCTTTCTTT.

The chain employs TRBV6-6 and TRBJ2-5, with D possibly matching TRBD1 (5 bases). The V gene lost 5 bases and the J gene lost 4 bases, with 11 bases spanning the gap. The CDR3 has 13 amino acids. Germline V gene sequence: CDR1 MNHNY, CDR2 SVGAGI (reference sequence). The CDR3 sequence is CASSRGQLETQYF. As DNA, the CDR3 is TGTGCCAGCAGTCGCGGACAATTAGAGACCCAGTACTTC.

This chain uses TRBV29-1 with TRBJ2-5; D is perhaps TRBD1 (6 bases). Trimming removed 1 base from V and 2 bases from J, with 11 bases in between. The CDR3 spans 14 residues. The germline CDR1 and CDR2 sequences are SQVTM and ANQGSEA. CDR3 bases: TGCAGCGTTGAAGGGAGGACAGCACAAGAGACCCAGTACTTC. Its protein product is CSVEGRTAQETQYF.

V and J are TRBV6-5 and TRBJ2-5; D gene ambiguous. Trimming shortened V by 0 bases and J by 5 bases, and 16 bases separated the two germline ends. This CDR3 contains 16 residues. Germline loops: CDR1 MNHEY, CDR2 SVGAGI. CDR3 DNA sequence: TGTGCCAGCAGTTACTCTGCCGCCAAGCGCCGGGAGACCCAGTACTTC. Translating it yields CASSYSAAKRRETQYF.

This clone occurred a few times. This chain links TRBV5-6 with TRBJ1-2; TRBD1 matches 7 bases. Germline V gene data show CDR1 as SGHDT and CDR2 as YYEEEE. V lost 7 bases, J lost 2 bases, and 8 bases stayed unmatched. There are 14 residues in the CDR3. The CDR3 DNA sequence: TGTGCCAGCCACCCAATAGGGGGCAACTATGGCTACACCTTC. This translates into CASHPIGGNYGYTF. Looking up the rest from reference TRBV5-6 and TRBJ1-2 gives the full variable domain: DAGVTQSPTHLIKTRGQQVTLRCSPKSGHDTVSWYQQALGQGPQFIFQYYEEEERQRGNFPDRFSGHQFPNYSSELNVNALLLGDSALYLCASHPIGGNYGYTFGSGTRLTVV.

The V gene is TRBV3-1 (or the pseudogene TRBV3-2), the J gene TRBJ1-5; D call uncertain. The CDR3 consists of 14 residues. V was pared by 2 bases and J by 7 bases, with 12 bases between. Germline values: CDR1 LGHDT, CDR2 YNNKEL (reference sequence). The CDR3 nucleotides read TGTGCCAGCAGCCAAATGACGGAGGAACAGCCCCAGCATTTT. It codes for CASSQMTEEQPQHF.

The chain joins TRBV6-5 to TRBJ2-3; a possible D gene is TRBD1 (6 bases). The CDR3 is 12 residues long. Trimming took 7 bases from V and 10 from J, leaving 15 bases between them. From germline, CDR1 is MNHEY and CDR2 SVGAGI. The CDR3 loop is CASIVAGDPQYF. In nucleotides, the CDR3 is TGTGCCAGCATCGTCGCAGGGGACCCGCAGTATTTT.

About this clone itself: This same CDR3 is encoded by further DNA sequences in the sample. The V and J genes are TRBV2 and TRBJ1-5; unclear D gene. This CDR3 spans 14 amino acids. CDR1 SNHLY and CDR2 FYNNEI come from the germline V gene. The germline V and J ends were trimmed by 0 bases and 0 bases, with 3 bases remaining between them. CDR3: CASSEALSNQPQHF. The DNA for the CDR3 is TGTGCCAGCAGTGAAGCCCTTAGCAATCAGCCCCAGCATTTT.

This chain links TRBV6-4 with TRBJ2-3; TRBD2 matches at 9 bases. Germline loops: CDR1 MRHNA, CDR2 SNTAGT. With 4 bases clipped from V and 2 bases from J, the junction kept 1 base outside the gene matches. The CDR3 totals 14 residues. CDR3 amino acids: CASSGGGATDTQYF. Here the CDR3 DNA reads TGTGCCAGCAGTGGCGGGGGGGCCACAGATACGCAGTATTTT.

This chain joins TRBV5-5 and TRBJ1-1; a weak D match, TRBD1 (6 bases). The CDR3 is 15 residues long. The germline V gene encodes CDR1 SGHKS and CDR2 YYEKEE (reference sequence). Trimming stripped 0 bases from V and 4 bases from J, with 13 bases between. CDR3 residues: CASSLEVGAGTEAFF. The DNA for the CDR3 is TGTGCCAGCAGCTTGGAGGTGGGGGCTGGCACTGAAGCTTTCTTT. The full variable domain, completed using reference TRBV5-5 and TRBJ1-1, is DAGVTQSPTHLIKTRGQQVTLRCSPISGHKSVSWYQQVLGQGPQFIFQYYEKEERGRGNFPDRFSARQFPNYSSELNVNALLLGDSALYLCASSLEVGAGTEAFFGQGTRLTVV.

This chain connects TRBV6-6 to TRBJ1-1, with unresolved D. Deletions cut 0 bases from V and 0 bases from J, with 11 bases between. The germline V gene encodes CDR1 MNHNY and CDR2 SVGAGI (reference sequence). This CDR3 has 16 residues. CDR3 nucleotides: TGTGCCAGCAGTTACTCGAGCGGGTACATGAACACTGAAGCTTTCTTT. This translates into CASSYSSGYMNTEAFF.